Listed here is a single TCR beta chain. This entry is derived from a study of control samples from healthy donors and cancer patients. Assay: immunoSEQ multiplex PCR; the TCRdb copy retains only in-frame clones and omits some. Of 120,000 or so clones listed, more than 85% are singletons. The CDR3 is made up of 13 amino acids. CDR1 and CDR2 (germline): SNHLY, FYNNEI. Trimming left V 6 bases short and J 3 bases short, with 9 bases between. The sequence was obtained from a young man in good health. The V and J genes are TRBV2 and TRBJ1-3; D not certain. Sequencing input: blood. The chain's CDR3 is CASRRGVGNTIYF. The CDR3 DNA reads as TGTGCCAGCAGACGGGGTGTTGGAAACACCATATATTTT. The full variable domain, with the rest looked up from reference TRBV2 and TRBJ1-3, is EPEVTQTPSHQVTQMGQEVILRCVPISNHLYFYWYRQILGQKVEFLVSFYNNEISEKSEIFDDQFSVERPDGSNFTLKIRSTKLEDSAMYFCASRRGVGNTIYFGEGSWLTVV.